This TCR beta chain was identified in a study of blood T cell repertoires in COVID-19. All enrollees were about 18 to 89 years old and from about 24 US areas. Membership in each cohort depended on participant-reported clinical history. The CDR3 consists of 13 residues. Profiled with immunoSEQ multiplex PCR; TCRdb holds only in-frame clones, not every one. The sample includes about 440,000 clones, about 90% seen only once; the top ten take more than 0.55%. This rearrangement joins TRBV12-1 to TRBJ2-3; TRBD1 is the table's D call, not checked against the DNA. TRBV12-1 is termed a pseudogene. Specimen: PBMCs or T cells enriched from blood (not recorded which). The source is a man between 18 and 35 years old who had recovered from COVID-19. The CDR3: CASSLRQTDTQYF. The CDR3 DNA reads as TGTGCCAGCAGCTTGAGACAGACAGATACGCAGTATTTT.